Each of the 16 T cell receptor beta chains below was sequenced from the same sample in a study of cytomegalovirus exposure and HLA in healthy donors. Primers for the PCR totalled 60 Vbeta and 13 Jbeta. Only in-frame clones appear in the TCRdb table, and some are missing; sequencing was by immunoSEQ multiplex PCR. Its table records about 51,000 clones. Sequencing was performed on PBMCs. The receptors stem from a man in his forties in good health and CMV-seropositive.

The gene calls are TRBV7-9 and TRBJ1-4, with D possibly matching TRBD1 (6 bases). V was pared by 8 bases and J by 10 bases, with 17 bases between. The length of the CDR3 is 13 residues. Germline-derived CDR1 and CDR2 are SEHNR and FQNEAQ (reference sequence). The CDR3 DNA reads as TGTGCCAGCGCCTACAGGGAGGGTGGAAAACTGTTTTTT. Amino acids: CASAYREGGKLFF.

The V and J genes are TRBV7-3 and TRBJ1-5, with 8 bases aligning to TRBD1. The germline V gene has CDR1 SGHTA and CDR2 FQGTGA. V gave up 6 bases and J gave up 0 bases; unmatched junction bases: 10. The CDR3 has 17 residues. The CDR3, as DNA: TGTGCCAGCAGGTGGACAGGGACCCCATATAGCAATCAGCCCCAGCATTTT. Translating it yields CASRWTGTPYSNQPQHF.

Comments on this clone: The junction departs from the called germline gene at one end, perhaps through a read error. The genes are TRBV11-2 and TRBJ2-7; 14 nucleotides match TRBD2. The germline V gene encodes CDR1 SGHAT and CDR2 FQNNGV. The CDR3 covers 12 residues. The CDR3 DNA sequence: TGTGCCAGCAGCCATGGACTAGCGGGAGGCAGCTTC. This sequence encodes CASSHGLAGGSF.

The CDR3 loop reads CASSLALQGYEQYF. The CDR3 DNA follows: TGTGCCAGCAGCTTGGCTCTCCAGGGTTACGAGCAGTACTTC. This sequence joins TRBV5-6 and TRBJ2-7, with D perhaps TRBD1 (5 bases). The length of the CDR3 is 14 residues. Germline CDR1 reads SGHDT; CDR2 reads YYEEEE. V was pared by 0 bases and J by 4 bases, with 11 bases between. Full variable domain (outside the CDR3, taken from reference TRBV5-6 and TRBJ2-7): DAGVTQSPTHLIKTRGQQVTLRCSPKSGHDTVSWYQQALGQGPQFIFQYYEEEERQRGNFPDRFSGHQFPNYSSELNVNALLLGDSALYLCASSLALQGYEQYFGPGTRLTVT.

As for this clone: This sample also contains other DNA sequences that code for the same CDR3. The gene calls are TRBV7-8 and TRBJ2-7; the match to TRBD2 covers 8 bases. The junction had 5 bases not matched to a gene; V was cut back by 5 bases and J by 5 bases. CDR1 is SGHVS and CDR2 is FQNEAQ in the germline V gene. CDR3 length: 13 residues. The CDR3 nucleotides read TGTGCCAGCAGCCTGGGACTAGTAAACGAGCAGTACTTC. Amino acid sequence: CASSLGLVNEQYF.

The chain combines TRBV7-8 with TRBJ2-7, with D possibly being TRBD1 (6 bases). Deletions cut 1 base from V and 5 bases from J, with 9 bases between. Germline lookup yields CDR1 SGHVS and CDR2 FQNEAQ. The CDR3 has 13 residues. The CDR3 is CASSLDRADEQYF. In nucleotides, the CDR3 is TGTGCCAGCAGCTTAGACAGGGCGGACGAGCAGTACTTC.

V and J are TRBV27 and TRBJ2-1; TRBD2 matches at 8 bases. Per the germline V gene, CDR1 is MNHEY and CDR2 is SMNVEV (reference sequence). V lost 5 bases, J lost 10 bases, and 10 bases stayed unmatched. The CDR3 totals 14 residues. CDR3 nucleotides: TGTGCCAGCAGTACCGGGGGGGGCCTCAGCGAGCAGTTCTTC. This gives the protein CASSTGGGLSEQFF.

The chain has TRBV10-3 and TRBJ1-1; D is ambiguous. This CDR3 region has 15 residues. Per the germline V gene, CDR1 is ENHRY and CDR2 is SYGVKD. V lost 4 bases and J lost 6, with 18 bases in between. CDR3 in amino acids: CAISGQPQVIPEAFF. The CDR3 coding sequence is TGTGCCATCAGTGGCCAGCCTCAGGTTATCCCTGAAGCTTTCTTT.

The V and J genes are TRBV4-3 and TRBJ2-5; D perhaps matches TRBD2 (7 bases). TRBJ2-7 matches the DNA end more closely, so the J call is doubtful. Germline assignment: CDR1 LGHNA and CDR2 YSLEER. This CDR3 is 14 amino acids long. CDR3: CASSQGYREGEQYF. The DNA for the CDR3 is TGCGCCAGCAGCCAAGGGTACAGGGAGGGCGAGCAGTACTTC.

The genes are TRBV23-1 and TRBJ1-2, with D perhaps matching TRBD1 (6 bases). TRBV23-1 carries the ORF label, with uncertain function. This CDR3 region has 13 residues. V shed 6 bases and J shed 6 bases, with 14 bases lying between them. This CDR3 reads CASSQQGSDGYTF. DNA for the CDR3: TGCGCCAGCAGCCAACAGGGTTCAGATGGCTACACCTTC.

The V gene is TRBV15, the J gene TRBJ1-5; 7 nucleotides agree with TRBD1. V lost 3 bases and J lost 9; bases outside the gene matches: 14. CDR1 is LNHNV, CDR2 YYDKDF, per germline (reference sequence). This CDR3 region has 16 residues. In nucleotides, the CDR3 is TGTGCCACCAGCAGGGGATTTCGGGACAGCCCCACGCCCCAGCATTTT. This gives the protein CATSRGFRDSPTPQHF.

The CDR3 loop is CASSQGQGAPGELFF. The CDR3 DNA reads as TGCGCCAGCAGCCAAGGACAGGGGGCGCCCGGGGAGCTGTTTTTT. The V and J genes are TRBV5-1 and TRBJ2-2, with 11 bases that match TRBD1. This CDR3 has 15 residues. Germline V CDR1 and CDR2: SGHRS, YFSETQ. Trimming at V came to 4 bases and at J to 6 bases, leaving 5 bases not matched to a gene.

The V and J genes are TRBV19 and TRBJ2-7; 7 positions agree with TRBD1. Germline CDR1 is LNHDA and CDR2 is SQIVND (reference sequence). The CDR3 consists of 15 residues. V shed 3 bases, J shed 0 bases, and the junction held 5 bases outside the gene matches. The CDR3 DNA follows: TGTGCCAGTAGTATTTCAGGACAGGCCTCCTACGAGCAGTACTTC. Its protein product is CASSISGQASYEQYF.

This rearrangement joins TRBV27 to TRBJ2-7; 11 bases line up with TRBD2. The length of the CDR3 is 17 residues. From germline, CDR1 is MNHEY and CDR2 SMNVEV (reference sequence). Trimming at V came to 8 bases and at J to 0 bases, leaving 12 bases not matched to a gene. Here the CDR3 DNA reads TGTGCCAGCCGCCGGGGAGGACTAGCGGGTGACTCCTACGAGCAGTACTTC. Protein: CASRRGGLAGDSYEQYF.

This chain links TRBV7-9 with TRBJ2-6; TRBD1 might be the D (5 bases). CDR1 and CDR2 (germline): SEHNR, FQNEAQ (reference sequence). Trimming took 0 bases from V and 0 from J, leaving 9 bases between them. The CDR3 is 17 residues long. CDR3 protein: CASSLAQGSSGANVLTF. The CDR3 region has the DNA TGTGCCAGCAGCTTAGCGCAGGGAAGCTCTGGGGCCAACGTCCTGACTTTC.

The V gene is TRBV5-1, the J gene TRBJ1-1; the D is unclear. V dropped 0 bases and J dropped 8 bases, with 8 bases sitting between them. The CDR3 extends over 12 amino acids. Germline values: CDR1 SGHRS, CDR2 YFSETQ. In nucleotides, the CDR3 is TGCGCCAGCAGCTTGGTTCCCCAAGAAGCTTTCTTT. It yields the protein CASSLVPQEAFF.